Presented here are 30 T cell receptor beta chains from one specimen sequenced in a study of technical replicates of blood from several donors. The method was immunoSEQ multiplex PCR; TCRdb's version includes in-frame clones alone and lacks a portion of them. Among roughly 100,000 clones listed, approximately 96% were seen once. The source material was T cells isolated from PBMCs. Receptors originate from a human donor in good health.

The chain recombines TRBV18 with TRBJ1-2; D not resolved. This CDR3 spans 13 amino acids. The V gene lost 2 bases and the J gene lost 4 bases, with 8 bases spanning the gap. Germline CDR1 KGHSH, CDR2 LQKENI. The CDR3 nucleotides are TGTGCCAGCTCACCAGGGGAGGCCTATGGCTACACCTTC. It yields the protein CASSPGEAYGYTF.

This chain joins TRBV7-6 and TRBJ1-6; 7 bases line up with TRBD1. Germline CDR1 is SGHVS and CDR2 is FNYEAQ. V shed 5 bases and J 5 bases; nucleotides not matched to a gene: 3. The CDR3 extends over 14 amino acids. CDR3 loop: CASSLGTDNSPLHF. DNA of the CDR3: TGTGCCAGCAGCCTCGGGACAGATAATTCACCCCTCCACTTT.

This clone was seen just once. CDR3 sequence: CASSPDRGEQYF. The CDR3 nucleotides read TGTGCCAGCAGCCCCGACAGGGGCGAGCAGTACTTC. The gene calls are TRBV28 and TRBJ2-7; TRBD1 aligns across 8 bases. Germline V lookup: CDR1 MDHEN, CDR2 SYDVKM. The CDR3 is 12 residues long. The trim removed 6 bases at V and 6 bases at J, leaving 4 bases unmatched.

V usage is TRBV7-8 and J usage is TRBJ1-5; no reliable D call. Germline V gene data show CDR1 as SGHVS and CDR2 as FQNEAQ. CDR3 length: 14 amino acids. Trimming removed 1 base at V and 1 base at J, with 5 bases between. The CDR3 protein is CASSLDWSNQPQHF. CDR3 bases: TGTGCCAGCAGCTTAGACTGGAGCAATCAGCCCCAGCATTTT.

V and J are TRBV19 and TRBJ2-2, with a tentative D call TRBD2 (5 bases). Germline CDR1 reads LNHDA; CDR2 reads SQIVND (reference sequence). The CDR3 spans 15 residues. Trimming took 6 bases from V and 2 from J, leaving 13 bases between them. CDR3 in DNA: TGTGCCAGTAGCGCGACTATTGTTAACACCGGGGAGCTGTTTTTT. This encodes CASSATIVNTGELFF.

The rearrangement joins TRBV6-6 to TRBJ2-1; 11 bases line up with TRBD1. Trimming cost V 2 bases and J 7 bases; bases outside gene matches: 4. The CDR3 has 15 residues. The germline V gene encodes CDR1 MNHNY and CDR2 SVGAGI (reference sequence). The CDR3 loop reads CASSYAGQGGNEQFF. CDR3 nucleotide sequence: TGTGCCAGCAGTTACGCGGGACAGGGGGGGAATGAGCAGTTCTTC.

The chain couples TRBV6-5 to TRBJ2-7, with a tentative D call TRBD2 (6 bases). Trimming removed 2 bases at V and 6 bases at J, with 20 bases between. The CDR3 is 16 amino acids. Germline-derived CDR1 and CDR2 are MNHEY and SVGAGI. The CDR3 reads CASSYSPPGTPGEQYF. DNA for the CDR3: TGTGCCAGCAGTTACAGCCCGCCCGGGACTCCAGGCGAGCAGTACTTC.

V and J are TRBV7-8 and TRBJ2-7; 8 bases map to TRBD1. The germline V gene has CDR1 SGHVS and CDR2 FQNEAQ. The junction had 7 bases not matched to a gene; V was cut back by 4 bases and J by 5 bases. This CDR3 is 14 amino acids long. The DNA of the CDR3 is TGTGCCAGCAGCTCAGTAACAGGGGGTCACGAGCAGTACTTC. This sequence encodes CASSSVTGGHEQYF.

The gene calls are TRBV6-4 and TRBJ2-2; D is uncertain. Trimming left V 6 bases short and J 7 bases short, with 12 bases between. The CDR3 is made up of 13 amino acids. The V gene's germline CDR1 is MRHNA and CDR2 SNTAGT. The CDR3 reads CASSLETGGELFF. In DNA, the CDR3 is TGTGCCAGCAGCCTGGAGACTGGCGGGGAGCTGTTTTTT.

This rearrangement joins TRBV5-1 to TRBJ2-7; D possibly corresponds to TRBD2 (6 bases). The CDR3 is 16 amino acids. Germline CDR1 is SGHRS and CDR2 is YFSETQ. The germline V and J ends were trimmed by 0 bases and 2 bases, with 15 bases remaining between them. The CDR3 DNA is TGCGCCAGCAGCTTGGAAGGCGGGACGGTAGCCTACGAGCAGTACTTC. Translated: CASSLEGGTVAYEQYF.

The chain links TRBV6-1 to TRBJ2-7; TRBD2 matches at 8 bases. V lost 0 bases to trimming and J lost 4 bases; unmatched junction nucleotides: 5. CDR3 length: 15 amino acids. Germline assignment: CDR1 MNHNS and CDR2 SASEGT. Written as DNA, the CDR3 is TGTGCCAGCAGTGAAGCTCCAGCGGGGGTTTACGAGCAGTACTTC. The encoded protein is CASSEAPAGVYEQYF.

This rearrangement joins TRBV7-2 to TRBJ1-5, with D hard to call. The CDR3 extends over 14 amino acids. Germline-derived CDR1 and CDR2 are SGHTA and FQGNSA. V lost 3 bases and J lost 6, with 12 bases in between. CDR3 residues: CASSFASRGQPQHF. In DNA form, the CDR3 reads TGTGCCAGCAGCTTCGCCTCCAGAGGTCAGCCCCAGCATTTT.

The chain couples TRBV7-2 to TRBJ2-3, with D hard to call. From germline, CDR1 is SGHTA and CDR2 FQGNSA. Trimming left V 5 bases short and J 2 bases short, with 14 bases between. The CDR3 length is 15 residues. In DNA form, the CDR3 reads TGTGCCAGCAGCCTACTACGGATGAACACAGATACGCAGTATTTT. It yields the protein CASSLLRMNTDTQYF.

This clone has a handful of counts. The CDR3 region is CASSLKFGLADTQYF. The CDR3 nucleotides are TGTGCCAGCAGCTTAAAGTTTGGACTAGCAGATACGCAGTATTTT. The chain is built from TRBV7-6 and TRBJ2-3; 7 bases map to TRBD2. V was clipped by 2 bases and J by 4 bases; unmatched bases: 6. The CDR3 contains 15 residues. Germline loops: CDR1 SGHVS, CDR2 FNYEAQ. Variable domain in full (rest from reference TRBV7-6 and TRBJ2-3): GAGVSQSPRYKVTKRGQDVALRCDPISGHVSLYWYRQALGQGPEFLTYFNYEAQQDKSGLPNDRFSAERPEGSISTLTIQRTEQRDSAMYRCASSLKFGLADTQYFGPGTRLTVL.

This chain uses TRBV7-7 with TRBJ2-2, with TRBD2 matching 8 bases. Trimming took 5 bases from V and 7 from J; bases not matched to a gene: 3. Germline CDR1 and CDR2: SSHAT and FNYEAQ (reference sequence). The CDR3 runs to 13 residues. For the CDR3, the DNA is TGTGCCAGCAGCCCGGGGGGGGTCGGGGAGCTGTTTTTT. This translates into CASSPGGVGELFF.

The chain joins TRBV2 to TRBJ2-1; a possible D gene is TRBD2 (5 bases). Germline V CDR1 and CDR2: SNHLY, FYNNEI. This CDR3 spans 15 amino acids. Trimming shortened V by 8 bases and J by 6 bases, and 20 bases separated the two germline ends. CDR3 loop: CASESAGKGSNEQFF. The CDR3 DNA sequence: TGTGCCAGCGAGTCTGCGGGTAAGGGTTCCAATGAGCAGTTCTTC. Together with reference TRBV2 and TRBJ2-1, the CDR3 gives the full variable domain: EPEVTQTPSHQVTQMGQEVILRCVPISNHLYFYWYRQILGQKVEFLVSFYNNEISEKSEIFDDQFSVERPDGSNFTLKIRSTKLEDSAMYFCASESAGKGSNEQFFGPGTRLTVL.

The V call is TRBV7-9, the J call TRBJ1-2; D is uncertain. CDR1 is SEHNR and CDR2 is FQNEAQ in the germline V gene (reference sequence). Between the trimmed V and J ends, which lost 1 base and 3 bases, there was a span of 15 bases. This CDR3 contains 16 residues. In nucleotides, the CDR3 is TGTGCCAGCAGCTTAGGTCCATTGTTATCAGACTATGGCTACACCTTC. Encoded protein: CASSLGPLLSDYGYTF.

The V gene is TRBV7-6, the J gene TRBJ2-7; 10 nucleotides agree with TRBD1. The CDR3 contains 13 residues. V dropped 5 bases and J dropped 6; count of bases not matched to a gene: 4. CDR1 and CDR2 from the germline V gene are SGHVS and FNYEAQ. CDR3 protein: CASSLTGGREQYF. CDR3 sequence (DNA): TGTGCCAGCAGCCTGACAGGGGGCCGCGAGCAGTACTTC. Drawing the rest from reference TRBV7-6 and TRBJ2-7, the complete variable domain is GAGVSQSPRYKVTKRGQDVALRCDPISGHVSLYWYRQALGQGPEFLTYFNYEAQQDKSGLPNDRFSAERPEGSISTLTIQRTEQRDSAMYRCASSLTGGREQYFGPGTRLTVT.

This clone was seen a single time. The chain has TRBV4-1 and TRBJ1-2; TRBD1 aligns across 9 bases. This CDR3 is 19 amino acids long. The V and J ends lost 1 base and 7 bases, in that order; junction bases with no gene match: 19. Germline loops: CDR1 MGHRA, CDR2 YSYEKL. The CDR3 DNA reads TGCGCCAGCAGCCAAGGACTGAGAGGCCCCACAGGGGGCGAAGTTGGCTACACCTTC. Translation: CASSQGLRGPTGGEVGYTF.

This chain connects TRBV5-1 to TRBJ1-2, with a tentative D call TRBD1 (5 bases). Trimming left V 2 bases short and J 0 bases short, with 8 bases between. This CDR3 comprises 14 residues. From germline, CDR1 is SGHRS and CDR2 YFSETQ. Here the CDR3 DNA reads TGCGCCAGCAGCTTACAGGAAGCTAACTATGGCTACACCTTC. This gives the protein CASSLQEANYGYTF.

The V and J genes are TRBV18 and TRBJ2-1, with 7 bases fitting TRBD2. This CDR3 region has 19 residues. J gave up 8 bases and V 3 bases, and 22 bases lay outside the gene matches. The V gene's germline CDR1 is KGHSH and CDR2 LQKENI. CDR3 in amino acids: CASSPGGLMGSPKLDEQFF. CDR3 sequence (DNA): TGTGCCAGCTCACCGGGAGGGTTAATGGGTTCCCCCAAACTCGATGAGCAGTTCTTC. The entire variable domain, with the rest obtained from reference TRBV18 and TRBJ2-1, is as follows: NAGVMQNPRHLVRRRGQEARLRCSPMKGHSHVYWYRQLPEEGLKFMVYLQKENIIDESGMPKERFSAEFPKEGPSILRIQQVVRGDSAAYFCASSPGGLMGSPKLDEQFFGPGTRLTVL.

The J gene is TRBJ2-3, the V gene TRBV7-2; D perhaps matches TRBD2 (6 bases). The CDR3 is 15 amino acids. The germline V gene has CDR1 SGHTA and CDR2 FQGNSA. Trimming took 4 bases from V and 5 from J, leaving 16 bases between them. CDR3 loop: CASSSAGPLGDTQYF. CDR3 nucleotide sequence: TGTGCCAGCAGCTCAGCGGGCCCCCTGGGAGATACGCAGTATTTT.

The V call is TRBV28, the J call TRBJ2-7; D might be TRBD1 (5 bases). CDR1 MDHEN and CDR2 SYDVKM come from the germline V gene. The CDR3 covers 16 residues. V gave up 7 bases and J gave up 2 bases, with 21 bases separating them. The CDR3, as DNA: TGTGCCAGCATTGAGGCAGGGTCCCTTAGGACCTACGAGCAGTACTTC. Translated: CASIEAGSLRTYEQYF.

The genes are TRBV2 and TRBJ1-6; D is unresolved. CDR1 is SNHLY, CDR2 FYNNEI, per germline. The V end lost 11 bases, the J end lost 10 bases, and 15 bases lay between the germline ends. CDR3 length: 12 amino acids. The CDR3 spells CAGRAEGSPLHF. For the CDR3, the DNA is TGTGCCGGACGGGCCGAGGGATCACCCCTCCACTTT.

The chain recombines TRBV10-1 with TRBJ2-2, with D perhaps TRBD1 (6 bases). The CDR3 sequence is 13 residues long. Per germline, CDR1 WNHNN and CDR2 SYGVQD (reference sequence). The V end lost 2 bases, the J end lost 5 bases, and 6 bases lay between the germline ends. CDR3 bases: TGCGCCAGCAGTGAGAGGGGGACCGGGGAGCTGTTTTTT. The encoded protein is CASSERGTGELFF.

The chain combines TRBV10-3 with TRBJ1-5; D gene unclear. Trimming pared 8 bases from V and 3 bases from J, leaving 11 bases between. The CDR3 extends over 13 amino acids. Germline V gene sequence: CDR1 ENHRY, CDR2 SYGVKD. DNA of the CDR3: TGTGCCATCCGTAGCGAAATCAATCAGCCCCAGCATTTT. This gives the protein CAIRSEINQPQHF.

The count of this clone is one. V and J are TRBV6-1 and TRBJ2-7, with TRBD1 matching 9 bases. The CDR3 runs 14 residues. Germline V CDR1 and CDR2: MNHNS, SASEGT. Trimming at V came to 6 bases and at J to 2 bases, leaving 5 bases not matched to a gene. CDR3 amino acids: CASRSDRGAYEQYF. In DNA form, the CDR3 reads TGTGCCAGCAGATCAGACAGGGGGGCCTACGAGCAGTACTTC.

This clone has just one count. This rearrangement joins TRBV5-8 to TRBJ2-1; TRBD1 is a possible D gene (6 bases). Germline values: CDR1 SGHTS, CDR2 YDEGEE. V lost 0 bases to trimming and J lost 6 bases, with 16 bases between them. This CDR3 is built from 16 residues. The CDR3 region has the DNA TGTGCCAGCAGCTTGGCCACAACCACAGGGTTCAATGAGCAGTTCTTC. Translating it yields CASSLATTTGFNEQFF.

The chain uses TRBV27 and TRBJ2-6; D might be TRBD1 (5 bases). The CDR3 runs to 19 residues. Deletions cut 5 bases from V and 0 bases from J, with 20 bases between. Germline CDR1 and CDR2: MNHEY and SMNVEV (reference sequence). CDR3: CASSLHPPQGTSGANVLTF. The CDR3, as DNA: TGTGCCAGCAGTCTCCACCCACCCCAGGGAACCTCTGGGGCCAACGTCCTGACTTTC.

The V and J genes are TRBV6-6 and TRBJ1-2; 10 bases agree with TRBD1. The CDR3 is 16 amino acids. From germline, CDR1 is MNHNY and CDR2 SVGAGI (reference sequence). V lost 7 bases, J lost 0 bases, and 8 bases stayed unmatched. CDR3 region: CASTPRTGGANYGYTF. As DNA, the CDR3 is TGTGCCAGCACTCCACGGACAGGGGGTGCTAACTATGGCTACACCTTC.